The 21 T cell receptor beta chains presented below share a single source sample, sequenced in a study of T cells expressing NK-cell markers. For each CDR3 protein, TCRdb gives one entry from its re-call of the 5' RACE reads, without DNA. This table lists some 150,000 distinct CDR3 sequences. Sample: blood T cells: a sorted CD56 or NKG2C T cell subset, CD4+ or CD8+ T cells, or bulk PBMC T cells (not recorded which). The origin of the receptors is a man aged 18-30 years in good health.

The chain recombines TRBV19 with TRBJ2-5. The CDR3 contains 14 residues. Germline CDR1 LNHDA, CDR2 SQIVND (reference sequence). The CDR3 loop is CASSIVSDQETQYF.

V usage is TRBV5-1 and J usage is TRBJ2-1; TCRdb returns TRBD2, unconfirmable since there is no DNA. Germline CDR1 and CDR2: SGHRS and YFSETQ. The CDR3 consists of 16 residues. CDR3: CASSGLAGASYNEQFF.

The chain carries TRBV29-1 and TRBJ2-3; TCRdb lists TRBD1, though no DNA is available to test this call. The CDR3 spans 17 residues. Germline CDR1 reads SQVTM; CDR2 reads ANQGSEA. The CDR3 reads CSVDGIGGEGVPDTQYF.

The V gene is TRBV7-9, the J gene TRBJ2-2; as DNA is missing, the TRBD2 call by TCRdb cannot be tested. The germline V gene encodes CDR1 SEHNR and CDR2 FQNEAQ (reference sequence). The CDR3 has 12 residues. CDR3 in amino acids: CARLPRTGELFF.

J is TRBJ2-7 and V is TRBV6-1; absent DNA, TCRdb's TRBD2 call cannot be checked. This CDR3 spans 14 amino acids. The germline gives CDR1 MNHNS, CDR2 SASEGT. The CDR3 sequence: CASREREAAYEQYF.

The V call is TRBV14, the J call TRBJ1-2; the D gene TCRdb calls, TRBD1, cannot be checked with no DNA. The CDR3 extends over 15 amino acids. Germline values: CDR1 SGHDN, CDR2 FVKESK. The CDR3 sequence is CASSQELQDNYGYTF.

The CDR3 loop reads CASSLDTGGPPNEQFF. This rearrangement joins TRBV12-3 or TRBV12-4 to TRBJ2-1; TCRdb names TRBD2, which stays unverified in the absence of DNA. CDR3 size: 16 residues.

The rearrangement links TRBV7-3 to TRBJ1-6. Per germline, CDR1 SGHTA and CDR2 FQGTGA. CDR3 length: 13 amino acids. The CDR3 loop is CASSFGDNSPLHF.

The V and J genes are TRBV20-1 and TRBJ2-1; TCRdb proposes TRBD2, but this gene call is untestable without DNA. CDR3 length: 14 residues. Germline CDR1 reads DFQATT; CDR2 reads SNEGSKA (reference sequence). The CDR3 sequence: CSVAGREIHNEQFF.

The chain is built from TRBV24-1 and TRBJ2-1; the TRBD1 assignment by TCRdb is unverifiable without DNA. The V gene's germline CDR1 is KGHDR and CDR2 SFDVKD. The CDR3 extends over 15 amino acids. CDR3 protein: CATSAPTVDNNEQFF.

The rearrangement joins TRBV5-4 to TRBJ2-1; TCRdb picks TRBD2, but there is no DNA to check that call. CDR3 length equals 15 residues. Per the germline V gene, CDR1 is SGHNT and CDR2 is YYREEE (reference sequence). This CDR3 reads CASSGRLAGLDEQFF.

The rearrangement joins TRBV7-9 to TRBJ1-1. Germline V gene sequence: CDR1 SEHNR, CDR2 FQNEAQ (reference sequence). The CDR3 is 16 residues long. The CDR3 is CASSLLGGDMNTEAFF. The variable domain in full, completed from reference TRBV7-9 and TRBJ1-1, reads DTGVSQNPRHKITKRGQNVTFRCDPISEHNRLYWYRQTLGQGPEFLTYFQNEAQLEKSRLLSDRFSAERPKGSFSTLEIQRTEQGDSAMYLCASSLLGGDMNTEAFFGQGTRLTVV.

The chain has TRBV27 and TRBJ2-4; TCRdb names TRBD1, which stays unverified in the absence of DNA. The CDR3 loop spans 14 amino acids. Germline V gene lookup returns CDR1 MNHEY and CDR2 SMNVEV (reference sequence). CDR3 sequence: CASRPSGQQNIQYF.

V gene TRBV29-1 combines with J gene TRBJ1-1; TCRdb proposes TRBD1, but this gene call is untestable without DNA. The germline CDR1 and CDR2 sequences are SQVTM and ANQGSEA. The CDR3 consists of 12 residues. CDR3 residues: CSVETGRPEAFF. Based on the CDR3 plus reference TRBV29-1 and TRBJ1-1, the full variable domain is SAVISQKPSRDICQRGTSLTIQCQVDSQVTMMFWYRQQPGQSLTLIATANQGSEATYESGFVIDKFPISRPNLTFSTLTVSNMSPEDSSIYLCSVETGRPEAFFGQGTRLTVV.

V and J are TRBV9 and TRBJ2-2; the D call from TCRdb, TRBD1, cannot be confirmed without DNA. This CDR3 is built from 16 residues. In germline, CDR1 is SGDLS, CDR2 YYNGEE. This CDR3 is CASSVVGDPHTGELFF.

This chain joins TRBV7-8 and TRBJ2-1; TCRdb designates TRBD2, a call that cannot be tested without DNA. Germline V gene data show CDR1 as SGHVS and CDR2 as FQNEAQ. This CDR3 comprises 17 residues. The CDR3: CASSLVGGTSAVNEQFF. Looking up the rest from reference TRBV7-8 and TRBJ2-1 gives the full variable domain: GAGVSQSPRYKVAKRGQDVALRCDPISGHVSLFWYQQALGQGPEFLTYFQNEAQLDKSGLPSDRFFAERPEGSVSTLKIQRTQQEDSAVYLCASSLVGGTSAVNEQFFGPGTRLTVL.

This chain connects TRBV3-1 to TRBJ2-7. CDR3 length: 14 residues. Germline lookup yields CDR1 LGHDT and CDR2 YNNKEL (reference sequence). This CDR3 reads CASSPDVSSYEQYF.

This chain's CDR3 is CASSLGESGSGGRTEAFF. This chain links TRBV5-5 with TRBJ1-1; there is no DNA to check the TCRdb D call of TRBD1. Germline V gene lookup returns CDR1 SGHKS and CDR2 YYEKEE (reference sequence). CDR3 size: 18 residues. Together with reference TRBV5-5 and TRBJ1-1, the CDR3 gives the full variable domain: DAGVTQSPTHLIKTRGQQVTLRCSPISGHKSVSWYQQVLGQGPQFIFQYYEKEERGRGNFPDRFSARQFPNYSSELNVNALLLGDSALYLCASSLGESGSGGRTEAFFGQGTRLTVV.

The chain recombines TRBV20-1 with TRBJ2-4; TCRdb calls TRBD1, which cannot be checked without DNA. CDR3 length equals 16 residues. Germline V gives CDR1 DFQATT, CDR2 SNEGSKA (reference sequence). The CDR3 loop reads CSAFLGQGTPKNIQYF.

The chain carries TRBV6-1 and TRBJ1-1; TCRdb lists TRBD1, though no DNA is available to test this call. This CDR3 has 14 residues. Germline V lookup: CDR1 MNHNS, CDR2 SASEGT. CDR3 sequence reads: CASRETGSNTEAFF.

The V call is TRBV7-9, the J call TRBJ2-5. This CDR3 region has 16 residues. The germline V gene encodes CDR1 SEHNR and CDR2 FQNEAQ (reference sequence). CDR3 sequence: CASSLGPAALQETQYF.